This T cell receptor (beta chain) was obtained from a study of T cells after yellow fever vaccination. Overall study context: Fractions of limited cellularity were prepared by means of SMART-Seq v4 Ultra Low Input. Study-wide findings and caveats: Contaminants from the bulk population, in the form of abundant clonotypes, could be found in FACS-sorted repertoires. Re-detected after boosting: most primary clones, more than 95% of CD4 and roughly 88% of CD8.

Ten or more counts support this clonotype. Antigen unknown. One end of the junction fails to match germline, which may point to a read error. Template switching with 5'RACE generated the TCR cDNA and added a universal primer site and UMIs. MiXCR was run by TCRdb on the 5' RACE reads, yielding one entry per CDR3 protein. The sample has a few hundred thousand distinct CDR3 sequences, approximately 3.6% seen once. This specimen consisted of PBMCs, obtained 15 days after the yellow fever booster vaccination. The TCR originated in a man younger than 35 who received the YFV17D yellow fever vaccine.

The CDR3 loop reads CASSFPSSGGPRDF. The CDR3 DNA reads as TGTGCCAGCAGTTTCCCGTCTAGCGGGGGGCCAAGAGACTTC. The chain uses TRBV12-3 or TRBV12-4 and TRBJ2-5, with 11 bases aligning to TRBD2. The CDR3 has 14 amino acids.